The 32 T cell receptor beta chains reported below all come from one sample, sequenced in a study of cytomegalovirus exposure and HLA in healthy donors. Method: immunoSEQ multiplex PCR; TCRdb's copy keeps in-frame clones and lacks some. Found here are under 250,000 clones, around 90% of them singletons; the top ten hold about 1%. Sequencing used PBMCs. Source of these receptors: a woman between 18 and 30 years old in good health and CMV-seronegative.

The CDR3 spells CASVQGKGVYGYTF. As DNA, the CDR3 is TGCGCCAGCGTGCAGGGGAAGGGGGTATATGGCTACACCTTC. The chain employs TRBV10-2 and TRBJ1-2, with D possibly matching TRBD1 (6 bases). From germline, CDR1 is WSHSY and CDR2 SAAADI. This CDR3 has 14 residues. V lost 8 bases and J 5 bases, leaving 18 bases between the germline ends.

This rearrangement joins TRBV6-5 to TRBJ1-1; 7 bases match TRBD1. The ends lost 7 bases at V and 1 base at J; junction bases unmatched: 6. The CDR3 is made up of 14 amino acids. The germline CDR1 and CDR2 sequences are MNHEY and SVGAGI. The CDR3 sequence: CASTRQGGNTEAFF. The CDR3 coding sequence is TGTGCCAGCACTCGACAGGGAGGGAACACTGAAGCTTTCTTT.

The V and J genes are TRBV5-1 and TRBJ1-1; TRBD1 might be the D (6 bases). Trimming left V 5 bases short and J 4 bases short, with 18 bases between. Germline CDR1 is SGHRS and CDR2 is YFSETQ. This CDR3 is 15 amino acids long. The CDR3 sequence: CASSLMGAASTEAFF. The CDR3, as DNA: TGCGCCAGCAGTTTGATGGGGGCAGCCAGCACTGAAGCTTTCTTT.

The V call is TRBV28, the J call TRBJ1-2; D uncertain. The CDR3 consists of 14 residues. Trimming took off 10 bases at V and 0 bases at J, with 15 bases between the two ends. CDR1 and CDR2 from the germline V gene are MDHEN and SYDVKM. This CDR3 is CAILGSRANYGYTF. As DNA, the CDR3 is TGTGCCATACTCGGGAGTCGAGCTAACTATGGCTACACCTTC.

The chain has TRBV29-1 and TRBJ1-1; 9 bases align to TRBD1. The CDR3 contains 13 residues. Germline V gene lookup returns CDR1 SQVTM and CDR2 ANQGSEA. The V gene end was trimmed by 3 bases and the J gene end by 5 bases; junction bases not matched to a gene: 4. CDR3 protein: CSVEDRGSTEAFF. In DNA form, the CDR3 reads TGCAGCGTTGAGGACAGGGGTAGTACTGAAGCTTTCTTT.

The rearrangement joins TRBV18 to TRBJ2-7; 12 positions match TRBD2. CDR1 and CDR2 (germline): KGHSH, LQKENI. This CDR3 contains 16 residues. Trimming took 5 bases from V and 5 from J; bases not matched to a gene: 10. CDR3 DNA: TGTGCCAGCTCAGGACGGACTAGCGGGAAGGGGGACGAGCAGTACTTC. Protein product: CASSGRTSGKGDEQYF.

CDR3 bases: TGTGCCAGTAGTGAGAGAGGAGACTCTGGAAACACCATATATTTT. This encodes CASSERGDSGNTIYF. The rearrangement links TRBV19 to TRBJ1-3, with D hard to call. From germline, CDR1 is LNHDA and CDR2 SQIVND (reference sequence). The V end was cut by 5 bases, the J end by 0 bases, with 11 bases between. The CDR3 totals 15 residues.

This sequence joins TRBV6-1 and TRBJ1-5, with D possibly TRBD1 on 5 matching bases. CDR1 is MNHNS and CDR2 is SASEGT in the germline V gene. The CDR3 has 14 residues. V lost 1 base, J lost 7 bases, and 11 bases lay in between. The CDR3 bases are TGTGCCAGCAGTGAAGATTCAGGGTGGCAGCCCCAGCATTTT. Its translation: CASSEDSGWQPQHF.

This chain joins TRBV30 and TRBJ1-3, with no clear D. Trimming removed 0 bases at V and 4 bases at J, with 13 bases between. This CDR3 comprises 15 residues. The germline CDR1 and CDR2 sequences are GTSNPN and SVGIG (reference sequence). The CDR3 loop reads CAWSVTGRLGNTIYF. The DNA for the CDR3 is TGTGCCTGGAGTGTAACGGGAAGGCTAGGAAACACCATATATTTT.

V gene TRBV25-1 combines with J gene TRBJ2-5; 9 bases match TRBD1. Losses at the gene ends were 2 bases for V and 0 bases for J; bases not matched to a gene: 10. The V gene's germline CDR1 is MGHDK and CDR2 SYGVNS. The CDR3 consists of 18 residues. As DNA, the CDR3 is TGTGCCAGCAGTGAAGGGACAGGGAGGTTACGGTACCAAGAGACCCAGTACTTC. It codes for CASSEGTGRLRYQETQYF.

The CDR3 nucleotides read TGCGCCAGCAGCCCCGACAGATACACTGAAGCTTTCTTT. Protein: CASSPDRYTEAFF. The chain is built from TRBV5-1 and TRBJ1-1, with a possible D match to TRBD1 (5 bases). Trimming took off 4 bases at V and 3 bases at J, with 10 bases between the two ends. Germline V gene data show CDR1 as SGHRS and CDR2 as YFSETQ. The CDR3 loop spans 13 amino acids.

CDR3 amino acids: CASSRWGGNTEAFF. The CDR3 DNA follows: TGTGCCAGTAGTCGGTGGGGGGGGAACACTGAAGCTTTCTTT. The chain employs TRBV19 and TRBJ1-1; D might be TRBD1 (5 bases). V shed 5 bases and J shed 1 base, with 11 bases lying between them. The CDR3 contains 14 residues. In germline, CDR1 is LNHDA, CDR2 SQIVND (reference sequence).

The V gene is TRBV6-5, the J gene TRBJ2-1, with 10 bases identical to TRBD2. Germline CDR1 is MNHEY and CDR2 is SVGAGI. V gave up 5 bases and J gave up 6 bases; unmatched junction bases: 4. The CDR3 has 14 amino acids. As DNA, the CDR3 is TGTGCCAGCAGTCGAAGCGGGAGGGGCAATGAGCAGTTCTTC. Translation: CASSRSGRGNEQFF.

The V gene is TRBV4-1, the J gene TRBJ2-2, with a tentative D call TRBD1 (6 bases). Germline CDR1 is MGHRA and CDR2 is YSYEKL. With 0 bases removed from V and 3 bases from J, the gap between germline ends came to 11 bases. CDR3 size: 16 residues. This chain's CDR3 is CASSQDTGHHTGELFF. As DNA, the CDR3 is TGCGCCAGCAGCCAAGATACGGGACATCACACCGGGGAGCTGTTTTTT.

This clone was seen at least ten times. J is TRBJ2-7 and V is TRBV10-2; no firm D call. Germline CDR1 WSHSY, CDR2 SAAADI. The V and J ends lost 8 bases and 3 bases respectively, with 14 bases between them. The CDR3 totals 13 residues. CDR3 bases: TGCGCCAGCGCGGCCAGTTTTAGCTACGAGCAGTACTTC. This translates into CASAASFSYEQYF.

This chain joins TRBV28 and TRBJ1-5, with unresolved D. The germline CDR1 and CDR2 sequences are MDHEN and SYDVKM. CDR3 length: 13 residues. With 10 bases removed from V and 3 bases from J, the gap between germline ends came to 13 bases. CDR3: CAIAGSFNQPQHF. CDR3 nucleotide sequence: TGTGCCATCGCGGGTAGTTTCAATCAGCCCCAGCATTTT.

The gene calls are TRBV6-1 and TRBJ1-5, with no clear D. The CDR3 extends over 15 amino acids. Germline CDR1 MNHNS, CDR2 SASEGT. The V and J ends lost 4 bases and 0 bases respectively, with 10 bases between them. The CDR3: CASSASRYSNQPQHF. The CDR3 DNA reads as TGTGCCAGCAGTGCGTCCCGTTATAGCAATCAGCCCCAGCATTTT.

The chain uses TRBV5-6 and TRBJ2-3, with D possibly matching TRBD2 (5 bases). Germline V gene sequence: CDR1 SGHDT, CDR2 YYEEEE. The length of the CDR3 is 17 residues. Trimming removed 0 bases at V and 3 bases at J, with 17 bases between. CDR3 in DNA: TGTGCCAGCAGCTTGGGAGCTGCGGGTCCGGTGACAGATACGCAGTATTTT. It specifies CASSLGAAGPVTDTQYF.

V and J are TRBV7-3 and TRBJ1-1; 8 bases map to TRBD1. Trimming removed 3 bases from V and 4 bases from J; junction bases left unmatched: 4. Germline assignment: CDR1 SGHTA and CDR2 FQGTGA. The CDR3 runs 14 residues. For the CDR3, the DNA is TGTGCCAGCAGCTTCGGACAGGGTGGCACTGAAGCTTTCTTT. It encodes CASSFGQGGTEAFF.

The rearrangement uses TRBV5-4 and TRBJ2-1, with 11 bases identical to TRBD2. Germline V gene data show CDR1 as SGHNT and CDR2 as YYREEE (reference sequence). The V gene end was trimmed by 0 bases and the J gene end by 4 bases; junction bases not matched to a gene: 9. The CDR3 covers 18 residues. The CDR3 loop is CASSLGVLAGGSYNEQFF. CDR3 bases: TGTGCCAGCAGCTTGGGGGTCCTAGCGGGAGGATCGTACAATGAGCAGTTCTTC. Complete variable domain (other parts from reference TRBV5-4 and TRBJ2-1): ETGVTQSPTHLIKTRGQQVTLRCSSQSGHNTVSWYQQALGQGPQFIFQYYREEENGRGNFPPRFSGLQFPNYSSELNVNALELDDSALYLCASSLGVLAGGSYNEQFFGPGTRLTVL.

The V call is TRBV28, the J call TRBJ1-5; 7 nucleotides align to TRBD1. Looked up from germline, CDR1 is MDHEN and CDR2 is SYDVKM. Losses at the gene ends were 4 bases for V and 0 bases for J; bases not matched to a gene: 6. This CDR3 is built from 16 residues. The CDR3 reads CASSSSGGSSNQPQHF. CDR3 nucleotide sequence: TGTGCCAGCAGTTCCTCAGGGGGTAGTAGCAATCAGCCCCAGCATTTT.

CDR3 bases: TGCGCCAGCAGCTTGGTCGAGAATGAAAAACTGTTTTTT. Translated: CASSLVENEKLFF. The chain uses TRBV5-1 and TRBJ1-4; D unresolved. CDR3 size: 13 residues. Per germline, CDR1 SGHRS and CDR2 YFSETQ. V was cut by 0 bases and J by 5 bases, with 5 bases left in between.

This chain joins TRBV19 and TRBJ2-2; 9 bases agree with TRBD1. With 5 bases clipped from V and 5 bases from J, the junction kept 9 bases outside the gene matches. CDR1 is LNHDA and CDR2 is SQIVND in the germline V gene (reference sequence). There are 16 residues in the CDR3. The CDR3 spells CASSGADGTGTGELFF. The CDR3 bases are TGTGCCAGTAGTGGGGCGGATGGGACAGGGACCGGGGAGCTGTTTTTT.

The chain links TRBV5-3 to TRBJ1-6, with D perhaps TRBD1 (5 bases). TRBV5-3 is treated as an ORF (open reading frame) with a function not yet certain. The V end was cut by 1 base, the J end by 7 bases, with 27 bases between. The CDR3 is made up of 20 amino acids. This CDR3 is CARSLSCSNQAKGINSPLHF. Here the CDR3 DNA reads TGTGCCAGAAGCTTGAGTTGTTCCAATCAGGCTAAGGGGATAAATTCACCCCTCCACTTT.

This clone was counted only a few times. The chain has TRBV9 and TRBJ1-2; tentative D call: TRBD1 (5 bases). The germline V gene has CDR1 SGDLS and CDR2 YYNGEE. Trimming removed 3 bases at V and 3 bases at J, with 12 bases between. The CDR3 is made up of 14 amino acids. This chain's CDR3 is CASSGRTGDYGYTF. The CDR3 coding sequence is TGTGCCAGCAGCGGACGAACAGGTGACTATGGCTACACCTTC. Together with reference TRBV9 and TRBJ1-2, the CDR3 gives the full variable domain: DSGVTQTPKHLITATGQRVTLRCSPRSGDLSVYWYQQSLDQGLQFLIQYYNGEERAKGNILERFSAQQFPDLHSELNLSSLELGDSALYFCASSGRTGDYGYTFGSGTRLTVV.

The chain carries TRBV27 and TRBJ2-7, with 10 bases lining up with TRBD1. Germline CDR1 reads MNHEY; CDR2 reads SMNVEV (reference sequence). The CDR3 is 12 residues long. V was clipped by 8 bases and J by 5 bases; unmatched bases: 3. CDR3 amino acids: CASRDRGNEQYF. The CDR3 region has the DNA TGTGCCAGCCGGGACAGGGGAAACGAGCAGTACTTC.

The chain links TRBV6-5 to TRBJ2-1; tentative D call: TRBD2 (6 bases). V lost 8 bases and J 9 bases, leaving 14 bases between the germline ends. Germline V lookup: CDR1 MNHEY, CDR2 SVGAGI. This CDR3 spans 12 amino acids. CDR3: CASGTPTSEQFF. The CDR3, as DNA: TGTGCCAGCGGGACTCCTACAAGTGAGCAGTTCTTC.

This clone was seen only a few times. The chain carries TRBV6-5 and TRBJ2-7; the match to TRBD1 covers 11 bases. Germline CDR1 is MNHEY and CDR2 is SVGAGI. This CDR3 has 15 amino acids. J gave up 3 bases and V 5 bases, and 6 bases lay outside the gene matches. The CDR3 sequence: CASSKDRGRYYEQYF. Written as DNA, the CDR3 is TGTGCCAGCAGTAAGGACAGGGGGCGGTACTACGAGCAGTACTTC.

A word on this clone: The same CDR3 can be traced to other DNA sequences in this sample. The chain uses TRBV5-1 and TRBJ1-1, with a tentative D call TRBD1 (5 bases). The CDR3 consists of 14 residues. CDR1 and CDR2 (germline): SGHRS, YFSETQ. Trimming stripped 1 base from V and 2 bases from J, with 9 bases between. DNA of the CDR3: TGCGCCAGCAGCTTGACAGGAGCCAACACTGAAGCTTTCTTT. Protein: CASSLTGANTEAFF.

CDR3 sequence: CASAIAGPYEQYF. For the CDR3, the DNA is TGCGCCAGCGCCATAGCGGGTCCCTACGAGCAGTACTTC. The chain carries TRBV5-1 and TRBJ2-7, with TRBD2 identical over 7 bases. From germline, CDR1 is SGHRS and CDR2 YFSETQ. After removal of 7 bases from V and 2 bases from J, the junction contained 6 bases not matched to a gene. The CDR3 consists of 13 residues.

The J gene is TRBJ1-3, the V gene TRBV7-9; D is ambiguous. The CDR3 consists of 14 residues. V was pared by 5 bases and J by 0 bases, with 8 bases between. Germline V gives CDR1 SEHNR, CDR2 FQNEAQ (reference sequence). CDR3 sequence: CASSPGNSGNTIYF. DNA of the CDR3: TGTGCCAGCAGCCCGGGGAACTCTGGAAACACCATATATTTT.

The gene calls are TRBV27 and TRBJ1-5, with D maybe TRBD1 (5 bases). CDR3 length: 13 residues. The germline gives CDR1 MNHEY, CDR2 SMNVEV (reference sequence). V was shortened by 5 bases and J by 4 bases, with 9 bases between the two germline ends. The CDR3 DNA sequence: TGTGCCAGCAGTCGACAGTTAAATCAGCCCCAGCATTTT. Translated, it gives CASSRQLNQPQHF.